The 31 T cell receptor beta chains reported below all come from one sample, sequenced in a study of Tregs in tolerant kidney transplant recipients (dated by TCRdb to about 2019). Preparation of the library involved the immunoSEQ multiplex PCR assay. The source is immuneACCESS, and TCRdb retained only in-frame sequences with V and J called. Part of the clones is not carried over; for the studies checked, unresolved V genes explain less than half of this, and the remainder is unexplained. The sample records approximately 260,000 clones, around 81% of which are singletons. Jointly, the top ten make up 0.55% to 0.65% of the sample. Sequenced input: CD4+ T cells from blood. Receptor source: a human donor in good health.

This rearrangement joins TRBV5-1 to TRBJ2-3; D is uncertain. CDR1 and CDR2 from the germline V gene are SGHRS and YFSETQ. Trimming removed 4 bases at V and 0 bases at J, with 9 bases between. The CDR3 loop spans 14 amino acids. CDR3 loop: CASSRAPSTDTQYF. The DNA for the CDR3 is TGCGCCAGCAGCAGGGCTCCTAGCACAGATACGCAGTATTTT.

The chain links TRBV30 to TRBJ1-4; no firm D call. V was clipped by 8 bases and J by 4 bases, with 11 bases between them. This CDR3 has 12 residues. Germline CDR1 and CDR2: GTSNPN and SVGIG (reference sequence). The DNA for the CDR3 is TGTGCCCTTAGCGAGAATAATGAAAAACTGTTTTTT. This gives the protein CALSENNEKLFF.

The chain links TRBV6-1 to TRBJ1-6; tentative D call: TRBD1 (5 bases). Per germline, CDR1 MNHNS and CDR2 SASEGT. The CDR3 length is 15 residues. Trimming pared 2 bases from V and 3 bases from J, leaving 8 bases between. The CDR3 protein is CASSEFGGYNSPLHF. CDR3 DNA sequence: TGTGCCAGCAGTGAATTCGGGGGCTATAATTCACCCCTCCACTTT.

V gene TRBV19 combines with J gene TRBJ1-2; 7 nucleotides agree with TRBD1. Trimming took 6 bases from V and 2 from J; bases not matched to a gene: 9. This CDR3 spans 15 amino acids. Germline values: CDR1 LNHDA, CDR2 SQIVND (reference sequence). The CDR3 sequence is CASSKGAGYNYGYTF. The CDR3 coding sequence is TGTGCCAGTAGCAAGGGGGCAGGTTACAACTATGGCTACACCTTC.

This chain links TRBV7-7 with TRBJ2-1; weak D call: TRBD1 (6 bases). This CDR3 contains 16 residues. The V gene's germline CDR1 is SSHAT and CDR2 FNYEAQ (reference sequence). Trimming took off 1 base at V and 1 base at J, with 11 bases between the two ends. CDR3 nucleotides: TGTGCCAGCAGCTTAGATCTGGGGGCGTCCTACAATGAGCAGTTCTTC. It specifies CASSLDLGASYNEQFF.

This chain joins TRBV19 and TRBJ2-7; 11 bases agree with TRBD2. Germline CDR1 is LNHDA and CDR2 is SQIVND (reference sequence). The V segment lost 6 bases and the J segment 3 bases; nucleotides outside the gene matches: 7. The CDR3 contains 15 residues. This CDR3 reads CASSVSGRGIYEQYF. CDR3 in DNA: TGTGCCAGTAGCGTTAGCGGGAGGGGGATCTACGAGCAGTACTTC.

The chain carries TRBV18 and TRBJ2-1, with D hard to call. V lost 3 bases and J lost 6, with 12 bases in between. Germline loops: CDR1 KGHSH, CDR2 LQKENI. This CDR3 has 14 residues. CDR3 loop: CASSPASGGNEQFF. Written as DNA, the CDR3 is TGTGCCAGCTCACCGGCCTCGGGTGGCAATGAGCAGTTCTTC.

CDR3 protein: CASGDRLSNQPQHF. The CDR3, as DNA: TGTGCCAGCGGGGACAGGCTTAGCAATCAGCCCCAGCATTTT. The chain carries TRBV6-6 and TRBJ1-5; 8 bases are a match to TRBD1. Germline-derived CDR1 and CDR2 are MNHNY and SVGAGI (reference sequence). Trimming took 8 bases from V and 0 from J; bases not matched to a gene: 3. There are 14 residues in the CDR3.

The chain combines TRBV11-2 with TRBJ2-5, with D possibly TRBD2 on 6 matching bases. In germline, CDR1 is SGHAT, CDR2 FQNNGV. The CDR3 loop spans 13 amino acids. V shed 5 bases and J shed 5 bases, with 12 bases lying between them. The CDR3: CASSPGVAETQYF. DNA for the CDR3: TGTGCCAGCAGCCCGGGAGTAGCTGAGACCCAGTACTTC.

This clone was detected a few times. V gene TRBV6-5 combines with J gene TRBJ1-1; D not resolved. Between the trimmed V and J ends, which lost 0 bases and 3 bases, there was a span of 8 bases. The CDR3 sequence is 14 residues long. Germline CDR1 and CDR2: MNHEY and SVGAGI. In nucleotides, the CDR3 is TGTGCCAGCAGTTACTCTCTTGGTGACACTGAAGCTTTCTTT. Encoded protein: CASSYSLGDTEAFF.

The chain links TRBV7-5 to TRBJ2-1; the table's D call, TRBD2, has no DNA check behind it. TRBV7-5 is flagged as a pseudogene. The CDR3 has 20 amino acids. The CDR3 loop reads CVRSLEGYRTSRNSYNEQFF. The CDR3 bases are TGTGTCAGAAGCTTAGAAGGGTATCGGACTAGCCGTAACTCCTACAATGAGCAGTTCTTC.

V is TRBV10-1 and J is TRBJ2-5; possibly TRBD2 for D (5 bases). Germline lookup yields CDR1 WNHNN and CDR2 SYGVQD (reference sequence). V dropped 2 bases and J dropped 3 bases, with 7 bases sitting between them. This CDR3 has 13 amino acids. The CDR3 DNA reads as TGCGCCAGCAGTGAGACGGGGAAAGAGACCCAGTACTTC. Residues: CASSETGKETQYF.

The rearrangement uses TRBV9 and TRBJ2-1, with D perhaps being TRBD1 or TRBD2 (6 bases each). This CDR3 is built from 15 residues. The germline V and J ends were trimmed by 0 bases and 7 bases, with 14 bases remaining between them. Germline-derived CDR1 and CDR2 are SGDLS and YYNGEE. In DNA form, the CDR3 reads TGTGCCAGCAGCGTAGAACAGGGAGGTTGGAATGAGCAGTTCTTC. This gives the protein CASSVEQGGWNEQFF.

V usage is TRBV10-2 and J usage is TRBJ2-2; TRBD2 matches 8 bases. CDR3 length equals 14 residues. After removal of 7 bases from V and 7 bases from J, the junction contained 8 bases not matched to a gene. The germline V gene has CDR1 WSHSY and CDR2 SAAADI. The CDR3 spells CASISLAGFGELFF. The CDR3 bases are TGCGCCAGCATTTCCCTAGCGGGCTTCGGGGAGCTGTTTTTT.

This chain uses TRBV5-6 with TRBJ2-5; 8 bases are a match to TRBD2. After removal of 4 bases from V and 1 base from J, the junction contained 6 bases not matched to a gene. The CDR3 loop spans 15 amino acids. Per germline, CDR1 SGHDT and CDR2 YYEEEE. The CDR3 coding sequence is TGTGCCAGCAGCCTCGGGAGGGGCGCCCAAGAGACCCAGTACTTC. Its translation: CASSLGRGAQETQYF.

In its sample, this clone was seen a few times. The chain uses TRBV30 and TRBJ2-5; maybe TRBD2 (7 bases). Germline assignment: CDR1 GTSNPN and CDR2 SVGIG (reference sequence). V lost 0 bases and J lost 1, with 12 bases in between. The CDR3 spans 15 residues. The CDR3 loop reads CAWSVGGRIQETQYF. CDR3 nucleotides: TGTGCCTGGAGTGTGGGGGGGCGGATCCAAGAGACCCAGTACTTC.

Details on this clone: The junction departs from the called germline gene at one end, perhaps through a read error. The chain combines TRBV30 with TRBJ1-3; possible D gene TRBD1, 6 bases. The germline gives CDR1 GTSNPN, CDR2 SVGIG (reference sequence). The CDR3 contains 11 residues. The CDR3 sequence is CAWSVGGTRFF. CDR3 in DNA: TGTGCCTGGAGTGTCGGGGGGACACGGTTTTTT.

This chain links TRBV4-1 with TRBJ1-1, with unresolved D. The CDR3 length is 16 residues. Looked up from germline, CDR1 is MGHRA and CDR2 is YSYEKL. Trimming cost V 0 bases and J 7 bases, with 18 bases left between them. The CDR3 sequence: CASSQDVGQDYNEAFF. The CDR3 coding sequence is TGCGCCAGCAGCCAAGATGTTGGGCAGGATTATAATGAAGCTTTCTTT.

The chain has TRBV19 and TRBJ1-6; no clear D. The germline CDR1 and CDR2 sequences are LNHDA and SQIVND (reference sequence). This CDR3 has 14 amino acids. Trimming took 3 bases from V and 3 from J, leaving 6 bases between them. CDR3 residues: CASSIWSYNSPLHF. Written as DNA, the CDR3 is TGTGCCAGTAGTATCTGGAGCTATAATTCACCCCTCCACTTT.

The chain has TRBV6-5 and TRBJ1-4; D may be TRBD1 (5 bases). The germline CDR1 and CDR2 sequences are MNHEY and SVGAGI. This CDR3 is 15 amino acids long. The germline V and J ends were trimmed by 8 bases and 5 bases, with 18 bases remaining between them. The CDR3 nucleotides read TGTGCCAGCCAACGTCTGGGAGGGACGAATGAAAAACTGTTTTTT. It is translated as CASQRLGGTNEKLFF.

This CDR3 reads CASQVSNQPQHF. CDR3 in DNA: TGTGCCAGCCAGGTTAGCAATCAGCCCCAGCATTTT. J is TRBJ1-5 and V is TRBV2; D is unclear. Trimming stripped 8 bases from V and 0 bases from J, with 5 bases between. Germline CDR1 is SNHLY and CDR2 is FYNNEI. The CDR3 has 12 residues.

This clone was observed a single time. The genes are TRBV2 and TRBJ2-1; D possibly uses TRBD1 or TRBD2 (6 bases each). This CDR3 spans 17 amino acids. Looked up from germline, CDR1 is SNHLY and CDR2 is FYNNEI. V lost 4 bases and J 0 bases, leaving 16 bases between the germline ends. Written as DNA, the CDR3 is TGTGCCAGCAGTGGAGGGGGGCAGGGGAGCTCCTACAATGAGCAGTTCTTC. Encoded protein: CASSGGGQGSSYNEQFF.

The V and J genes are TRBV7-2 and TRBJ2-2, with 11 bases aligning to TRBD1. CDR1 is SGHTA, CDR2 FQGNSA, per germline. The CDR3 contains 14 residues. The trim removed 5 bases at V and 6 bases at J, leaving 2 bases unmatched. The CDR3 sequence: CASSRDRGAGELFF. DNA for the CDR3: TGTGCCAGCAGCCGGGACAGGGGGGCCGGGGAGCTGTTTTTT.

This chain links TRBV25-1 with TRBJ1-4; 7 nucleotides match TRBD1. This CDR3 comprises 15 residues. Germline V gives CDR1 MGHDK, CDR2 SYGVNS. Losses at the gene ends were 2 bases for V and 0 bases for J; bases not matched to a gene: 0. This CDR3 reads CASSEQGATNEKLFF. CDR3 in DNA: TGTGCCAGCAGTGAACAGGGGGCAACTAATGAAAAACTGTTTTTT.

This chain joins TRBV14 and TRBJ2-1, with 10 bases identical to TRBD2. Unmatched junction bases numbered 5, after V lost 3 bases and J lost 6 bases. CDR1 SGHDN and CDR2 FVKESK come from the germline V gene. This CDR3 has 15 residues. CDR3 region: CASSQPSGGINEQFF. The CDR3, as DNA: TGTGCCAGCAGCCAGCCTAGCGGGGGAATCAATGAGCAGTTCTTC. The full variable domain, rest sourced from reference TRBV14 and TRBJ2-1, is EAGVTQFPSHSVIEKGQTVTLRCDPISGHDNLYWYRRVMGKEIKFLLHFVKESKQDESGMPNNRFLAERTGGTYSTLKVQPAELEDSGVYFCASSQPSGGINEQFFGPGTRLTVL.

The CDR3 DNA reads as TGTGCCAGCAGGCCTCGGGGACAGGGGATGGATACGCAGTATTTT. Amino acid sequence: CASRPRGQGMDTQYF. J is TRBJ2-3 and V is TRBV6-6, with 10 nucleotides matching TRBD1. Germline V lookup: CDR1 MNHNY, CDR2 SVGAGI (reference sequence). Unmatched junction bases numbered 9, after V lost 6 bases and J lost 6 bases. The CDR3 sequence is 15 residues long.

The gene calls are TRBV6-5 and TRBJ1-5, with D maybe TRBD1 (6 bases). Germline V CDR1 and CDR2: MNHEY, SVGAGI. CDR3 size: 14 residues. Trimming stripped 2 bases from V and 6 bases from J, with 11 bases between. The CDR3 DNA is TGTGCCAGCAGTTACGGACAGCGGGTTCAGCCCCAGCATTTT. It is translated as CASSYGQRVQPQHF.

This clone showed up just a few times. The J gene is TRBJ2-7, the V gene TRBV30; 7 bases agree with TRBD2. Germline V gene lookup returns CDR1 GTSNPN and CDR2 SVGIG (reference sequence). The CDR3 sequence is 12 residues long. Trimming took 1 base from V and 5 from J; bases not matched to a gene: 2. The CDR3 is CAWSGLADEQYF. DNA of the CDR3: TGTGCCTGGAGTGGGCTAGCGGACGAGCAGTACTTC.

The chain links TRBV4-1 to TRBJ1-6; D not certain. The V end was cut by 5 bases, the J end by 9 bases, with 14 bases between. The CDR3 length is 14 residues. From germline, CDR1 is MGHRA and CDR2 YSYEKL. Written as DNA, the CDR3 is TGCGCCAGCAGCTCCTTCGGCAGGAGTTCACCCCTCCACTTT. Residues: CASSSFGRSSPLHF.

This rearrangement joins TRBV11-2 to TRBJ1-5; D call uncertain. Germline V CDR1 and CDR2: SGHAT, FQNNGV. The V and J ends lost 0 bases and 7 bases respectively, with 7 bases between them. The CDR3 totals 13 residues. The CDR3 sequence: CASSLERMQPQHF. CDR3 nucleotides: TGTGCCAGCAGCTTAGAACGCATGCAGCCCCAGCATTTT. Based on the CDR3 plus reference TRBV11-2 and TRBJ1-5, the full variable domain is EAGVAQSPRYKIIEKRQSVAFWCNPISGHATLYWYQQILGQGPKLLIQFQNNGVVDDSQLPKDRFSAERLKGVDSTLKIQPAKLEDSAVYLCASSLERMQPQHFGDGTRLSIL.

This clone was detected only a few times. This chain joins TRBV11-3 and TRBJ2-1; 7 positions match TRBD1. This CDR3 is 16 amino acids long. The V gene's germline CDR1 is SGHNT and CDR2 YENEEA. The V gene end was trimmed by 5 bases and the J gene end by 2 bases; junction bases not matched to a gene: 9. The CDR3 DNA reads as TGTGCCAGCAGCCCCTTTGGGGACAGCGCCTACAATGAGCAGTTCTTC. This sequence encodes CASSPFGDSAYNEQFF.